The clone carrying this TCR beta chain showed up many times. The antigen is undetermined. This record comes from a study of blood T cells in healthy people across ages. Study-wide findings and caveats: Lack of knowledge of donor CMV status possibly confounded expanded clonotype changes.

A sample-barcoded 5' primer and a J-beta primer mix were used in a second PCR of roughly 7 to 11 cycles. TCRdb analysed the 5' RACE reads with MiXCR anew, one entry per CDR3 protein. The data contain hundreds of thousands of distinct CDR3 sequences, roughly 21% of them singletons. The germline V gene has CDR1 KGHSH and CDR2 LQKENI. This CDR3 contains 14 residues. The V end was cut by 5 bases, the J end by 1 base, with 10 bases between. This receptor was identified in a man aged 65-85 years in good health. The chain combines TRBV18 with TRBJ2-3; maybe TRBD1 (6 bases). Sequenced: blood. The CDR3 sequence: CASSKRQGTDTQYF. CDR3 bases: TGTGCCAGCTCAAAACGACAGGGCACAGATACGCAGTATTTT.